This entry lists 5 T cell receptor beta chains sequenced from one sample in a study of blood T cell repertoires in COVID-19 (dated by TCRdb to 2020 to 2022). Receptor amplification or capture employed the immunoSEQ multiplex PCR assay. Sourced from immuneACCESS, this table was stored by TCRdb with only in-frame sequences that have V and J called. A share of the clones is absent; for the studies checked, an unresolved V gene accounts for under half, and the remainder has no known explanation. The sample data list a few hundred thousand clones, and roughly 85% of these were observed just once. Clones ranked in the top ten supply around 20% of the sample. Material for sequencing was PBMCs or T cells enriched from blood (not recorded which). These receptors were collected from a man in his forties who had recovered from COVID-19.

The CDR3, as DNA: TGTGCCAGCAGCCCACAGGGGGCTCGGGAGACCCAGTACTTC. Its protein product is CASSPQGARETQYF. V usage is TRBV7-8 and J usage is TRBJ2-5; 9 bases line up with TRBD1. CDR1 and CDR2 (germline): SGHVS, FQNEAQ. The CDR3 extends over 14 amino acids. The V and J ends lost 5 bases and 5 bases, in that order; junction bases with no gene match: 6.

The CDR3: CASSETGINQPQHF. The CDR3 DNA follows: TGTGCCAGCAGCGAGACAGGAATCAATCAGCCCCAGCATTTT. The chain couples TRBV6-5 to TRBJ1-5, with a tentative D call TRBD1 (6 bases). The CDR3 is 14 residues long. Germline lookup yields CDR1 MNHEY and CDR2 SVGAGI. Deletions cut 6 bases from V and 3 bases from J, with 12 bases between.

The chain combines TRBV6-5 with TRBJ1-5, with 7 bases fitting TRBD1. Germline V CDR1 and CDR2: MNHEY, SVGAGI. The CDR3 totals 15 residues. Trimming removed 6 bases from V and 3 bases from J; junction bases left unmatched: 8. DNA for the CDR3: TGTGCCAGCAGACCCGACAGGGTAAACAATCAGCCCCAGCATTTT. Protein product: CASRPDRVNNQPQHF.

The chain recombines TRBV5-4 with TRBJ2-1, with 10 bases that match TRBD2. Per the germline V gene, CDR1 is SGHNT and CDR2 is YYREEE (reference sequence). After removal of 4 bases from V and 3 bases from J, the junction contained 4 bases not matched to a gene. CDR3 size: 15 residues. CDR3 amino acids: CASSVTSGFYNEQFF. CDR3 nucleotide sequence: TGTGCCAGCAGCGTGACTAGCGGGTTCTACAATGAGCAGTTCTTC.

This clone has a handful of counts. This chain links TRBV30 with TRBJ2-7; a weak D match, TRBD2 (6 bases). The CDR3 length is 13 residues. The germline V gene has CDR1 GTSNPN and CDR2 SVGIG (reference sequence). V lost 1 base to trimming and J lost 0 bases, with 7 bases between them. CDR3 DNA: TGTGCCTGGAGTGCGGGGGACTCCTACGAGCAGTACTTC. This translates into CAWSAGDSYEQYF.